One and the same sample provided the 30 T cell receptor beta chains below, sequenced in a study of OX40 agonist ivuxolimab in advanced cancers. Using immunoSEQ multiplex PCR, the repertoire was profiled, and TCRdb retains in-frame clones only, with some absent. The sample shows about 72,000 clones, roughly nine tenths of them seen only once. Sample: CD4+ or CD8+ T cells sorted from blood, taken in a trial of the OX40 agonist ivuxolimab. Every receptor here comes from an adult with an advanced solid tumor such as melanoma, head and neck, liver or kidney cancer.

This sequence joins TRBV9 and TRBJ1-1; 7 bases align to TRBD1. The CDR3 runs to 12 residues. The germline V gene encodes CDR1 SGDLS and CDR2 YYNGEE. The ends lost 3 bases at V and 8 bases at J; junction bases unmatched: 4. The chain's CDR3 is CASSGQGGEAFF. The CDR3 DNA follows: TGTGCCAGCAGCGGACAGGGAGGGGAAGCTTTCTTT.

In this sample, this clone turned up once. The rearrangement links TRBV20-1 to TRBJ2-7, with no clear D. Trimming pared 4 bases from V and 4 bases from J, leaving 8 bases between. Germline V lookup: CDR1 DFQATT, CDR2 SNEGSKA (reference sequence). The CDR3 runs to 11 residues. The CDR3 DNA reads as TGCAGTGCTAAGGACGGTTACGAGCAGTACTTC. It is translated as CSAKDGYEQYF.

The chain joins TRBV5-4 to TRBJ1-1; D possibly corresponds to TRBD1 (6 bases). The ends were cut back, 0 bases at V and 2 bases at J, with 11 bases in the middle. This CDR3 contains 15 residues. The germline gives CDR1 SGHNT, CDR2 YYREEE (reference sequence). The CDR3 nucleotides read TGTGCCAGCAGCTTGGAAGGGGGGAGAAACACTGAAGCTTTCTTT. As protein: CASSLEGGRNTEAFF.

The genes are TRBV28 and TRBJ1-1, with unresolved D. CDR3 size: 10 residues. The germline V gene encodes CDR1 MDHEN and CDR2 SYDVKM. V lost 7 bases and J lost 8, with 8 bases in between. CDR3 in amino acids: CASTGLEAFF. The DNA for the CDR3 is TGTGCCAGCACCGGACTCGAAGCTTTCTTT. The full variable domain, in which reference TRBV28 and TRBJ1-1 provide the parts outside the CDR3, is DVKVTQSSRYLVKRTGEKVFLECVQDMDHENMFWYRQDPGLGLRLIYFSYDVKMKEKGDIPEGYSVSREKKERFSLILESASTNQTSMYLCASTGLEAFFGQGTRLTVV.

J is TRBJ1-5 and V is TRBV7-8; 7 nucleotides align to TRBD1. This CDR3 is 16 amino acids long. CDR1 and CDR2 from the germline V gene are SGHVS and FQNEAQ. With V trimmed by 1 base and J by 0 bases, 3 bases remained unmatched. CDR3 loop: CASSLEGQYSNQPQHF. In nucleotides, the CDR3 is TGTGCCAGCAGCTTAGAGGGACAGTATAGCAATCAGCCCCAGCATTTT.

The rearrangement links TRBV19 to TRBJ2-1, with D possibly being TRBD2 (5 bases). The germline V and J ends were trimmed by 6 bases and 3 bases, with 15 bases remaining between them. There are 15 residues in the CDR3. Germline CDR1 LNHDA, CDR2 SQIVND (reference sequence). The CDR3 region has the DNA TGTGCCAGTAGGGCGAGGGCCCGAAACTACAATGAGCAGTTCTTC. Translation: CASRARARNYNEQFF.

This clone was seen many times. V and J are TRBV4-1 and TRBJ2-7; D is uncertain. The CDR3 is 15 residues long. In germline, CDR1 is MGHRA, CDR2 YSYEKL. Trimming cost V 4 bases and J 1 base, with 14 bases left between them. The CDR3 sequence: CASSRATVASYEQYF. In nucleotides, the CDR3 is TGCGCCAGCAGCCGCGCCACGGTTGCGTCCTACGAGCAGTACTTC.

The genes are TRBV28 and TRBJ1-1; a weak D match, TRBD1 (5 bases). Germline lookup yields CDR1 MDHEN and CDR2 SYDVKM. The V end was cut by 7 bases, the J end by 3 bases, with 15 bases between. The CDR3 contains 14 residues. The CDR3 spells CASNVVAGDTEAFF. DNA of the CDR3: TGTGCCAGCAACGTGGTGGCGGGGGACACTGAAGCTTTCTTT.

The chain carries TRBV27 and TRBJ1-5; 8 bases fit TRBD1. CDR3 length: 15 amino acids. V lost 6 bases and J lost 6; bases outside the gene matches: 10. Germline V gene data show CDR1 as MNHEY and CDR2 as SMNVEV (reference sequence). The DNA for the CDR3 is TGTGCCAGCAGCCCGGACAGGGTAGTAAGTCAGCCCCAGCATTTT. Translation gives CASSPDRVVSQPQHF.

V usage is TRBV11-2 and J usage is TRBJ2-5, with 7 bases fitting TRBD1. The CDR3 runs 18 residues. With V trimmed by 2 bases and J by 2 bases, 14 bases remained unmatched. Germline V gene data show CDR1 as SGHAT and CDR2 as FQNNGV. CDR3 residues: CASSLTWSITGQQETQYF. CDR3 coding DNA: TGTGCCAGCAGCTTAACATGGAGCATCACGGGACAGCAAGAGACCCAGTACTTC.

This clone was detected a few times. This chain joins TRBV5-1 and TRBJ2-7, with D possibly TRBD1 on 5 matching bases. The germline V gene encodes CDR1 SGHRS and CDR2 YFSETQ. The CDR3 is made up of 14 amino acids. Between the trimmed V and J ends, which lost 0 bases and 7 bases, there was a span of 14 bases. CDR3 loop: CASSLEGARREQYF. The CDR3 DNA reads TGCGCCAGCAGCTTGGAAGGGGCTCGTCGGGAGCAGTACTTC.

The CDR3 spells CASSPTAGLAGGPWEQYF. The CDR3, as DNA: TGTGCCAGCAGCCCAACGGCGGGACTAGCGGGAGGCCCTTGGGAGCAGTACTTC. The chain combines TRBV11-3 with TRBJ2-7; 15 bases match TRBD2. This CDR3 comprises 18 residues. Germline lookup yields CDR1 SGHNT and CDR2 YENEEA. The trim removed 5 bases at V and 7 bases at J, leaving 15 bases unmatched.

The chain recombines TRBV10-3 with TRBJ1-1, with D possibly TRBD1 on 6 matching bases. V was pared by 6 bases and J by 0 bases, with 11 bases between. Germline CDR1 is ENHRY and CDR2 is SYGVKD. This CDR3 contains 14 residues. The CDR3 bases are TGTGCCATCAGCCAGGGACAAGTGAACACTGAAGCTTTCTTT. Protein sequence: CAISQGQVNTEAFF.

The chain couples TRBV5-1 to TRBJ2-3; D is possibly TRBD1 (5 bases). The CDR3 runs 14 residues. V shed 6 bases and J shed 6 bases, with 17 bases lying between them. Germline loops: CDR1 SGHRS, CDR2 YFSETQ. The CDR3 DNA is TGCGCCAGCACCCGGTCTACAGGCCAGGATACGCAGTATTTT. The encoded protein is CASTRSTGQDTQYF.

About this clone itself: Other DNA sequences in the sample encode the same CDR3. The chain recombines TRBV6-6 with TRBJ2-7; D remains unclear. V gave up 0 bases and J gave up 0 bases, with 6 bases separating them. CDR3 length equals 14 residues. Germline V gene data show CDR1 as MNHNY and CDR2 as SVGAGI (reference sequence). In DNA form, the CDR3 reads TGTGCCAGCAGTTACTCGGGCAGCTCCTACGAGCAGTACTTC. Translation: CASSYSGSSYEQYF.

This chain connects TRBV9 to TRBJ2-7; tentatively, D is TRBD1 (5 bases). The germline V and J ends were trimmed by 0 bases and 0 bases, with 10 bases remaining between them. The CDR3 runs 15 residues. Germline-derived CDR1 and CDR2 are SGDLS and YYNGEE. The CDR3 DNA follows: TGTGCCAGCAGCGTAGGGACATTGAGCTCCTACGAGCAGTACTTC. It translates to CASSVGTLSSYEQYF. The complete variable domain, with remaining parts taken from reference TRBV9 and TRBJ2-7, reads DSGVTQTPKHLITATGQRVTLRCSPRSGDLSVYWYQQSLDQGLQFLIQYYNGEERAKGNILERFSAQQFPDLHSELNLSSLELGDSALYFCASSVGTLSSYEQYFGPGTRLTVT.

This chain links TRBV4-1 with TRBJ1-1; D is possibly TRBD1 (5 bases). Trimming stripped 2 bases from V and 4 bases from J, with 17 bases between. This CDR3 comprises 16 residues. CDR1 MGHRA and CDR2 YSYEKL come from the germline V gene. The CDR3: CASSQSGWDGVTEAFF. DNA for the CDR3: TGCGCCAGCAGCCAATCTGGGTGGGACGGCGTCACTGAAGCTTTCTTT.

DNA for the CDR3: TGTGCCAGCAGCGTAGATGGGGGAGGCACTGAAGCTTTCTTT. Its protein product is CASSVDGGGTEAFF. J is TRBJ1-1 and V is TRBV9; weak D call: TRBD1 (5 bases). This CDR3 has 14 residues. Germline V gene sequence: CDR1 SGDLS, CDR2 YYNGEE. V gave up 0 bases and J gave up 4 bases, with 10 bases separating them.

The V gene is TRBV11-3, the J gene TRBJ2-5, with 8 bases that match TRBD2. The CDR3 loop spans 15 amino acids. Per germline, CDR1 SGHNT and CDR2 YENEEA. V dropped 3 bases and J dropped 5; count of bases not matched to a gene: 8. The CDR3 loop reads CASSFKGTRVETQYF. The CDR3, as DNA: TGTGCCAGCAGCTTCAAGGGGACTAGGGTGGAGACCCAGTACTTC. The full variable domain, completed using reference TRBV11-3 and TRBJ2-5, is EAGVVQSPRYKIIEKKQPVAFWCNPISGHNTLYWYLQNLGQGPELLIRYENEEAVDDSQLPKDRFSAERLKGVDSTLKIQPAELGDSAVYLCASSFKGTRVETQYFGPGTRLLVL.

J is TRBJ1-2 and V is TRBV6-1; D is possibly TRBD1 (6 bases). There are 15 residues in the CDR3. Germline V lookup: CDR1 MNHNS, CDR2 SASEGT. V was clipped by 2 bases and J by 4 bases, with 14 bases between them. The CDR3 protein is CASSEHRDLGYGYTF. DNA of the CDR3: TGTGCCAGCAGTGAACACAGGGATCTCGGCTATGGCTACACCTTC.

The V gene is TRBV29-1, the J gene TRBJ1-1, with 7 bases identical to TRBD1. Per germline, CDR1 SQVTM and CDR2 ANQGSEA. CDR3 size: 13 residues. V dropped 6 bases and J dropped 4; count of bases not matched to a gene: 8. The CDR3 DNA sequence: TGCAGCGTGATGAACAGGGGTGGCACTGAAGCTTTCTTT. The encoded protein is CSVMNRGGTEAFF. The entire variable domain, with the rest obtained from reference TRBV29-1 and TRBJ1-1, is as follows: SAVISQKPSRDICQRGTSLTIQCQVDSQVTMMFWYRQQPGQSLTLIATANQGSEATYESGFVIDKFPISRPNLTFSTLTVSNMSPEDSSIYLCSVMNRGGTEAFFGQGTRLTVV.

The CDR3 spells CASSLFERETQYF. In DNA, the CDR3 is TGTGCCAGCAGTTTATTTGAACGAGAGACCCAGTACTTC. V usage is TRBV27 and J usage is TRBJ2-5; D uncertain. The CDR3 runs 13 residues. Trimming took off 1 base at V and 4 bases at J, with 7 bases between the two ends. The germline gives CDR1 MNHEY, CDR2 SMNVEV (reference sequence).

V usage is TRBV19 and J usage is TRBJ2-7; no firm D call. This CDR3 has 11 amino acids. Germline V gives CDR1 LNHDA, CDR2 SQIVND (reference sequence). Trimming stripped 6 bases from V and 5 bases from J, with 8 bases between. The CDR3 sequence: CASSNLNEQYF. CDR3 nucleotide sequence: TGTGCCAGTAGCAACCTAAACGAGCAGTACTTC.

The chain carries TRBV7-2 and TRBJ1-4; 11 nucleotides agree with TRBD1. Trimming at V came to 2 bases and at J to 8 bases, leaving 7 bases not matched to a gene. Germline values: CDR1 SGHTA, CDR2 FQGNSA. The length of the CDR3 is 16 residues. The CDR3 region is CASSLIGQGALEKLFF. CDR3 bases: TGTGCCAGCAGCTTAATAGGACAGGGGGCTTTAGAAAAACTGTTTTTT. Supplemented by reference TRBV7-2 and TRBJ1-4, the full variable domain reads GAGVSQSPSNKVTEKGKDVELRCDPISGHTALYWYRQSLGQGLEFLIYFQGNSAPDKSGLPSDRFSAERTGGSVSTLTIQRTQQEDSAVYLCASSLIGQGALEKLFFGSGTQLSVL.

The gene calls are TRBV6-5 and TRBJ2-5; TRBD1 matches at 9 bases. The end of the DNA fits TRBJ2-7 better, so the J call may be wrong. This CDR3 has 16 amino acids. Germline V gene lookup returns CDR1 MNHEY and CDR2 SVGAGI. DNA for the CDR3: TGTGCCAGCAGTTACGGGGGACAGGGAAACCCCTACGAGCAGTACTTC. This translates into CASSYGGQGNPYEQYF.

The CDR3 here is CASSPNTGNPNTEAFF. The CDR3 DNA reads as TGTGCCAGCTCACCTAACACAGGGAACCCGAACACTGAAGCTTTCTTT. This chain joins TRBV18 and TRBJ1-1; D is perhaps TRBD1 (6 bases). This CDR3 comprises 16 residues. Trimming cost V 3 bases and J 1 base, with 15 bases left between them. Looked up from germline, CDR1 is KGHSH and CDR2 is LQKENI.

The chain uses TRBV5-1 and TRBJ2-1; TRBD1 might be the D (6 bases). CDR3 size: 13 residues. Trimming took 5 bases from V and 3 from J, leaving 9 bases between them. CDR1 and CDR2 (germline): SGHRS, YFSETQ. The CDR3 loop is CASRPTGYNEQFF. CDR3 DNA sequence: TGCGCCAGCAGGCCGACAGGCTACAATGAGCAGTTCTTC.

The chain is built from TRBV9 and TRBJ2-1; tentatively, D is TRBD1 or TRBD2 (5 bases each). V was trimmed by 3 bases and J by 2 bases, leaving 15 bases between them. The CDR3 sequence is 16 residues long. Germline V CDR1 and CDR2: SGDLS, YYNGEE. CDR3: CASSGSFRGAYNEQFF. The CDR3 region has the DNA TGTGCCAGCAGCGGGTCGTTTCGGGGCGCCTACAATGAGCAGTTCTTC.

This clone was observed a single time. V gene TRBV4-1 combines with J gene TRBJ2-5; 13 positions match TRBD2. The J call is in doubt because the DNA end fits TRBJ2-7 better. This CDR3 has 17 residues. CDR1 MGHRA and CDR2 YSYEKL come from the germline V gene. The CDR3: CASTPAGTSGVNYEQYF. CDR3 nucleotides: TGCGCCAGCACCCCCGCCGGGACTAGCGGGGTCAACTACGAGCAGTACTTC.

The V and J genes are TRBV4-2 and TRBJ1-2; D gene unclear. V lost 1 base, J lost 8 bases, and 17 bases lay in between. CDR3 length: 15 residues. Germline V gives CDR1 LGHNA, CDR2 YNFKEQ. The CDR3 loop reads CASSQGPGGDAGYTF. The CDR3 bases are TGTGCCAGCAGCCAAGGGCCAGGTGGCGATGCGGGCTACACCTTC.